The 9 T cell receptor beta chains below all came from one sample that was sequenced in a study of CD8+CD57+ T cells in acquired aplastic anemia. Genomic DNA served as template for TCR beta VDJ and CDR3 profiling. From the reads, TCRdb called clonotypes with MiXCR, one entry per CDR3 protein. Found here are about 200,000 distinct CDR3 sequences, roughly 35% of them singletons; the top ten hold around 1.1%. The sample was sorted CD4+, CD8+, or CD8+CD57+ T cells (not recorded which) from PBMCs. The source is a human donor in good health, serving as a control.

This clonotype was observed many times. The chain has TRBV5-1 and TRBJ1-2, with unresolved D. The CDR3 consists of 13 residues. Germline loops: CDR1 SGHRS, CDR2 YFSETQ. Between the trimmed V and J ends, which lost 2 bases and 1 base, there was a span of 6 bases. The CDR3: CASSFTGNYGYTF. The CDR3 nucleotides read TGCGCCAGCAGCTTTACGGGTAACTATGGCTACACCTTC.

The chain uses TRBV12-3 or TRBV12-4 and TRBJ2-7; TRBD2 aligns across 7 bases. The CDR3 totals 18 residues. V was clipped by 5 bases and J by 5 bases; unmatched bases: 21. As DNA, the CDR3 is TGTGCCAGCAGTCCTCGGGGAGTACTAGCGAGAGGCTCACACGAGCAGTACTTC. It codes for CASSPRGVLARGSHEQYF.

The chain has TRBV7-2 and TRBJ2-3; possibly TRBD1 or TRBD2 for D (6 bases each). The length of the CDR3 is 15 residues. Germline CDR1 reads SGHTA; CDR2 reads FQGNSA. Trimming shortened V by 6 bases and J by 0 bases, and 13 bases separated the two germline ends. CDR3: CASRRGGTSTDTQYF. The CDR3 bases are TGTGCCAGCAGACGAGGGGGGACTAGCACAGATACGCAGTATTTT.

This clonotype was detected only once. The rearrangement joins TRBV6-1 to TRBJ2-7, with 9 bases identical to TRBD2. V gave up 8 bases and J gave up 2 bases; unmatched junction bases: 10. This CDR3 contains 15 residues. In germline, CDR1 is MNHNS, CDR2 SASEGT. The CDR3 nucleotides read TGTGCCAGCGTGCAGAGGCGGGGGGGCCCCTACGAGCAGTACTTC. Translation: CASVQRRGGPYEQYF.

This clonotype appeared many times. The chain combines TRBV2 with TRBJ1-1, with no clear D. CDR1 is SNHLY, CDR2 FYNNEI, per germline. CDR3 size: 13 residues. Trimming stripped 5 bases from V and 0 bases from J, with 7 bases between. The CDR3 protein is CASSSVLNTEAFF. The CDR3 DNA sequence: TGTGCCAGCAGTTCTGTCCTGAACACTGAAGCTTTCTTT.

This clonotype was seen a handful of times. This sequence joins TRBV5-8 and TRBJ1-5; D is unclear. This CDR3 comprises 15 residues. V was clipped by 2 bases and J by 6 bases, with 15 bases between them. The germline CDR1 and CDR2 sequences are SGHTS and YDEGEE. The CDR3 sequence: CASSLTEGIPQPQHF. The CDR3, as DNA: TGTGCCAGCAGCTTAACCGAGGGTATTCCTCAGCCCCAGCATTTT. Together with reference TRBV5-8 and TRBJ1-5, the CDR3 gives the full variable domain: EAGVTQSPTHLIKTRGQQATLRCSPISGHTSVYWYQQALGLGLQFLLWYDEGEERNRGNFPPRFSGRQFPNYSSELNVNALELEDSALYLCASSLTEGIPQPQHFGDGTRLSIL.

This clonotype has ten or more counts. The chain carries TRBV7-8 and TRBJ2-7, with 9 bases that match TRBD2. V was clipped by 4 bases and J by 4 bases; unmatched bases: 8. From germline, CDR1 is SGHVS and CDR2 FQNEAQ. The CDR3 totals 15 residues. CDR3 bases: TGTGCCAGCAGCTCATTAGCGGGGGTGGGGTACGAGCAGTACTTC. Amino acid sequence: CASSSLAGVGYEQYF.

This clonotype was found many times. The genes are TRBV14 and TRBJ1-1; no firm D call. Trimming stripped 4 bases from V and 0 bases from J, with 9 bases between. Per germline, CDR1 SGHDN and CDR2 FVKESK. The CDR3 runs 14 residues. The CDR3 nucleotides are TGTGCCAGCAGCCTTTATAGGTTGAACACTGAAGCTTTCTTT. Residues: CASSLYRLNTEAFF. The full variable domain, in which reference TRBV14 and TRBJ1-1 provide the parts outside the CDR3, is EAGVTQFPSHSVIEKGQTVTLRCDPISGHDNLYWYRRVMGKEIKFLLHFVKESKQDESGMPNNRFLAERTGGTYSTLKVQPAELEDSGVYFCASSLYRLNTEAFFGQGTRLTVV.

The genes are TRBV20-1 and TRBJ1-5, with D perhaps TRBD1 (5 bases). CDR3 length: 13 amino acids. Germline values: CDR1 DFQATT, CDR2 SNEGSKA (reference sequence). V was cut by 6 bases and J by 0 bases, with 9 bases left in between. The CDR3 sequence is CSARDVSNQPQHF. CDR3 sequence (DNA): TGCAGTGCGAGGGACGTTAGCAATCAGCCCCAGCATTTT.